Listed here are 24 T cell receptor beta chains from one sample, sequenced in a study of cytomegalovirus exposure and HLA in healthy donors. The PCR was carried out with 60 Vbeta primers and 13 Jbeta primers. Sequenced by immunoSEQ multiplex PCR; TCRdb stores in-frame clones only, minus some. The sample carries roughly 100,000 clones, about three quarters recorded once. Sequencing was performed on PBMCs. All receptors derive from a man aged 25-45 years in good health and CMV-seropositive.

This clone was observed a few times. This chain connects TRBV7-2 to TRBJ2-3; possible D gene TRBD1, 5 bases. V lost 4 bases and J 0 bases, leaving 8 bases between the germline ends. This CDR3 spans 14 amino acids. CDR1 is SGHTA, CDR2 FQGNSA, per germline. Here the CDR3 DNA reads TGTGCCAGCAGCTCAGGGTTTAGCACAGATACGCAGTATTTT. This sequence encodes CASSSGFSTDTQYF.

This rearrangement joins TRBV5-1 to TRBJ2-2; 7 bases match TRBD1. The germline CDR1 and CDR2 sequences are SGHRS and YFSETQ. The CDR3 totals 13 residues. Trimming removed 9 bases from V and 4 bases from J; junction bases left unmatched: 6. The CDR3 nucleotides read TGCGCCACCCGACAGGGAAGCACCGGGGAGCTGTTTTTT. It yields the protein CATRQGSTGELFF.

This clone was observed a few times. The chain joins TRBV18 to TRBJ1-3, with D possibly being TRBD1 (6 bases). Between the trimmed V and J ends, which lost 3 bases and 0 bases, there was a span of 9 bases. This CDR3 comprises 15 residues. Germline loops: CDR1 KGHSH, CDR2 LQKENI. The CDR3 region has the DNA TGTGCCAGCTCACCTACAGGGAACTCTGGAAACACCATATATTTT. Residues: CASSPTGNSGNTIYF.

This clone was recorded only once. J is TRBJ1-5 and V is TRBV4-2; the match to TRBD1 covers 10 bases. The J segment lost 6 bases and the V segment lost 4 bases, leaving 6 bases of the junction unmatched. The germline V gene has CDR1 LGHNA and CDR2 YNFKEQ. CDR3 length: 15 residues. This CDR3 is CASSLGTGVAQPQHF. The DNA of the CDR3 is TGTGCCAGCAGCCTAGGGACAGGGGTAGCTCAGCCCCAGCATTTT.

In nucleotides, the CDR3 is TGTGCCAGCAGCTTAGATTGGACAGCAAAAGAGACCCAGTACTTC. Its protein product is CASSLDWTAKETQYF. This chain links TRBV7-2 with TRBJ2-5; possible D gene TRBD1, 6 bases. Germline CDR1 reads SGHTA; CDR2 reads FQGNSA. V was pared by 1 base and J by 3 bases, with 12 bases between. The CDR3 extends over 15 amino acids.

This clone has more than one count but fewer than ten. The chain joins TRBV28 to TRBJ1-5; tentative D call: TRBD1 (5 bases). Per the germline V gene, CDR1 is MDHEN and CDR2 is SYDVKM. This CDR3 spans 17 amino acids. CDR3: CASHGRGVKVSNQPQHF. CDR3 nucleotides: TGTGCTTCACATGGGCGGGGGGTTAAAGTTAGCAATCAGCCCCAGCATTTT.

The genes are TRBV6-1 and TRBJ2-7; TRBD1 is a possible D gene (5 bases). Trimming took 5 bases from V and 4 from J, leaving 12 bases between them. The length of the CDR3 is 13 residues. CDR1 is MNHNS, CDR2 SASEGT, per germline. The CDR3: CASSNSDTYEQYV. In nucleotides, the CDR3 is TGTGCCAGCAGTAACTCGGACACATACGAGCAGTACGTC.

The genes are TRBV5-4 and TRBJ2-7, with a tentative D call TRBD1 (6 bases). The CDR3 spans 15 residues. V shed 0 bases and J shed 0 bases, with 10 bases lying between them. Per germline, CDR1 SGHNT and CDR2 YYREEE (reference sequence). In nucleotides, the CDR3 is TGTGCCAGCAGCTTGGCCCCGACAGGCTCCTACGAGCAGTACTTC. Protein: CASSLAPTGSYEQYF.

The V and J genes are TRBV7-6 and TRBJ1-1; D remains ambiguous. V lost 2 bases and J 4 bases, leaving 14 bases between the germline ends. The CDR3 spans 15 residues. The germline V gene has CDR1 SGHVS and CDR2 FNYEAQ. The CDR3 region has the DNA TGTGCCAGCAGCTTAAATGACGGTGGAGTCACTGAAGCTTTCTTT. Its translation is CASSLNDGGVTEAFF.

This clone was seen only once. The CDR3 loop reads CASSLTGGQETQYF. As DNA, the CDR3 is TGTGCCAGTAGTCTCACAGGGGGGCAAGAGACCCAGTACTTC. This chain links TRBV19 with TRBJ2-5, with 8 bases identical to TRBD1. CDR1 and CDR2 from the germline V gene are LNHDA and SQIVND (reference sequence). CDR3 length: 14 amino acids. The V and J ends lost 5 bases and 2 bases, in that order; junction bases with no gene match: 4.

The chain links TRBV28 to TRBJ1-2, with 8 positions matching TRBD1. V lost 5 bases to trimming and J lost 0 bases; unmatched junction nucleotides: 5. This CDR3 has 15 residues. Germline-derived CDR1 and CDR2 are MDHEN and SYDVKM. Written as DNA, the CDR3 is TGTGCCAGCAGTCCAAGACAGGGGACTAACTATGGCTACACCTTC. Translating it yields CASSPRQGTNYGYTF.

This clone appeared a few times. In DNA form, the CDR3 reads TGTGCCTGGCAGGGGTCCTTGCGGACTAATGAAAAACTGTTTTTT. This codes for CAWQGSLRTNEKLFF. This chain links TRBV30 with TRBJ1-4; D is possibly TRBD1 (6 bases). The length of the CDR3 is 15 residues. Deletions cut 5 bases from V and 2 bases from J, with 15 bases between. Germline CDR1 is GTSNPN and CDR2 is SVGIG (reference sequence).

This chain connects TRBV6-5 to TRBJ1-4; 8 bases are a match to TRBD1. The CDR3 loop spans 12 amino acids. CDR1 is MNHEY, CDR2 SVGAGI, per germline. The trim removed 7 bases at V and 11 bases at J, leaving 6 bases unmatched. In nucleotides, the CDR3 is TGTGCCAGCACCCCAGGGGGCCATAAACTGTTTTTT. It yields the protein CASTPGGHKLFF.

The chain joins TRBV15 to TRBJ2-6; no clear D. CDR3 length equals 15 residues. V shed 3 bases and J shed 0 bases, with 6 bases lying between them. CDR1 and CDR2 (germline): LNHNV, YYDKDF (reference sequence). For the CDR3, the DNA is TGTGCCACCAGCAGTGCCAGCTCTGGGGCCAACGTCCTGACTTTC. Translation gives CATSSASSGANVLTF.

The chain joins TRBV7-9 to TRBJ2-3; D is undetermined. Germline CDR1 reads SEHNR; CDR2 reads FQNEAQ (reference sequence). V lost 4 bases, J lost 3 bases, and 5 bases lay in between. There are 12 residues in the CDR3. The CDR3 nucleotides are TGTGCCAGCAGCTCCAGAACAGATACGCAGTATTTT. Protein: CASSSRTDTQYF. The full variable domain, in which reference TRBV7-9 and TRBJ2-3 provide the parts outside the CDR3, is DTGVSQNPRHKITKRGQNVTFRCDPISEHNRLYWYRQTLGQGPEFLTYFQNEAQLEKSRLLSDRFSAERPKGSFSTLEIQRTEQGDSAMYLCASSSRTDTQYFGPGTRLTVL.

DNA for the CDR3: TGTGCCGCAGGGACTGAAGTGGAGGAGACCCAGTACTTC. It encodes CAAGTEVEETQYF. The chain combines TRBV28 with TRBJ2-5, with D maybe TRBD2 (6 bases). Germline V gene lookup returns CDR1 MDHEN and CDR2 SYDVKM. Trimming took off 11 bases at V and 5 bases at J, with 18 bases between the two ends. The CDR3 loop spans 13 amino acids.

The genes are TRBV25-1 and TRBJ1-1; D possibly corresponds to TRBD1 (6 bases). Trimming cost V 2 bases and J 1 base, with 11 bases left between them. The CDR3 contains 15 residues. Looked up from germline, CDR1 is MGHDK and CDR2 is SYGVNS. CDR3 in DNA: TGTGCCAGCAGTGAACCGGACAGCGAGAACACTGAAGCTTTCTTT. Its protein product is CASSEPDSENTEAFF.

CDR3 residues: CASSMGLAGMHEQFF. In DNA form, the CDR3 reads TGTGCCAGCAGCATGGGACTAGCGGGAATGCATGAGCAGTTCTTC. The rearrangement joins TRBV5-8 to TRBJ2-1, with 13 bases aligning to TRBD2. The CDR3 loop spans 15 amino acids. Germline CDR1 and CDR2: SGHTS and YDEGEE. V dropped 4 bases and J dropped 8; count of bases not matched to a gene: 6.

This sequence joins TRBV4-1 and TRBJ1-3, with D possibly being TRBD1 (6 bases). This CDR3 is built from 15 residues. Germline CDR1 is MGHRA and CDR2 is YSYEKL. V dropped 1 base and J dropped 7 bases, with 14 bases sitting between them. DNA for the CDR3: TGCGCCAGCAGCCAAGCTGGGGGGGCGCGGAACACCATATATTTT. It yields the protein CASSQAGGARNTIYF.

The V and J genes are TRBV18 and TRBJ2-4; a possible D gene is TRBD2 (6 bases). The CDR3 extends over 14 amino acids. The ends were cut back, 6 bases at V and 6 bases at J, with 15 bases in the middle. The germline CDR1 and CDR2 sequences are KGHSH and LQKENI. CDR3 DNA sequence: TGTGCCAGCTCCCGACCGGGAGCAGTAAACATTCAGTACTTC. Protein product: CASSRPGAVNIQYF.

This chain links TRBV7-9 with TRBJ2-1, with TRBD2 identical over 7 bases. With V trimmed by 2 bases and J by 7 bases, 2 bases remained unmatched. Per germline, CDR1 SEHNR and CDR2 FQNEAQ (reference sequence). The CDR3 contains 13 residues. The CDR3 DNA follows: TGTGCCAGCAGCTTATGGGAGGGGAATGAGCAGTTCTTC. Translating it yields CASSLWEGNEQFF.

The rearrangement links TRBV7-2 to TRBJ2-7, with 13 bases aligning to TRBD2. V shed 5 bases and J 2 bases; nucleotides not matched to a gene: 3. Germline loops: CDR1 SGHTA, CDR2 FQGNSA. This CDR3 has 15 residues. This chain's CDR3 is CASSPGLAGAYEQYF. DNA of the CDR3: TGTGCCAGCAGCCCAGGACTAGCGGGAGCCTACGAGCAGTACTTC.

The CDR3 protein is CASSFYVPGEAFF. The CDR3 DNA is TGTGCCAGCAGTTTCTACGTCCCGGGTGAAGCTTTCTTT. This chain joins TRBV27 and TRBJ1-1; D gene ambiguous. CDR1 and CDR2 from the germline V gene are MNHEY and SMNVEV (reference sequence). The V end was cut by 3 bases, the J end by 7 bases, with 12 bases between. The CDR3 has 13 residues.

This clone appeared a few times. The chain is built from TRBV7-9 and TRBJ1-5; tentative D call: TRBD1 (6 bases). Trimming removed 5 bases at V and 5 bases at J, with 10 bases between. The CDR3 covers 13 residues. Germline CDR1 SEHNR, CDR2 FQNEAQ (reference sequence). CDR3: CASSRGTDQPQHF. CDR3 nucleotides: TGTGCCAGCAGCAGGGGGACGGATCAGCCCCAGCATTTT.